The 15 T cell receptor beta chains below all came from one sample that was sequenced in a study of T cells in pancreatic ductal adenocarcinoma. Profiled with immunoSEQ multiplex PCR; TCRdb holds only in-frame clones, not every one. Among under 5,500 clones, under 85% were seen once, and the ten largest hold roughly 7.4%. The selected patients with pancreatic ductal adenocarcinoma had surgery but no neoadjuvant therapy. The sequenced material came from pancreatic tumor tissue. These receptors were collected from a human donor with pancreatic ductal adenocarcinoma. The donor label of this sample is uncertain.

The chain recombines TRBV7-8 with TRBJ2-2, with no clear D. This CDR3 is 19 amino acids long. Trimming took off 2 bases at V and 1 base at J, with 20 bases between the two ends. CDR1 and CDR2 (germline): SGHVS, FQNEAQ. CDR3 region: CASSLRFKDAHLNTGELFF. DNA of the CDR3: TGTGCCAGCAGCTTAAGGTTTAAAGACGCCCACCTGAACACCGGGGAGCTGTTTTTT.

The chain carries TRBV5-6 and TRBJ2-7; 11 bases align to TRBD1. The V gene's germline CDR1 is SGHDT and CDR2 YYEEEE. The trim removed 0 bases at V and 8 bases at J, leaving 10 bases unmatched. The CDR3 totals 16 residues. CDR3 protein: CASSLGFLGQGAQQYF. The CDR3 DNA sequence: TGTGCCAGCAGCTTGGGATTTCTAGGACAGGGGGCGCAGCAGTACTTC. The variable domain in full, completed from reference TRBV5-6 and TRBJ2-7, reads DAGVTQSPTHLIKTRGQQVTLRCSPKSGHDTVSWYQQALGQGPQFIFQYYEEEERQRGNFPDRFSGHQFPNYSSELNVNALLLGDSALYLCASSLGFLGQGAQQYFGPGTRLTVT.

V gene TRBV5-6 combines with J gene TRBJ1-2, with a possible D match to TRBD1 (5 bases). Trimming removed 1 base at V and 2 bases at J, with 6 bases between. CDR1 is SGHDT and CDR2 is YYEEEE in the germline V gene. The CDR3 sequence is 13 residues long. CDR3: CASSLQGNYGYTF. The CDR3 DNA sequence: TGTGCCAGCAGCTTGCAGGGAAACTATGGCTACACCTTC.

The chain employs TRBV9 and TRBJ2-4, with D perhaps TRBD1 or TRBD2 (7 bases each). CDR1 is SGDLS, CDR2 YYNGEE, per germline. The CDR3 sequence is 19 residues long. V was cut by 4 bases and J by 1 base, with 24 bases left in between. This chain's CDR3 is CASSPLLGGGASAKNIQYF. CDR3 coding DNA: TGTGCCAGCAGCCCCCTCCTGGGAGGGGGCGCGTCGGCCAAAAACATTCAGTACTTC.

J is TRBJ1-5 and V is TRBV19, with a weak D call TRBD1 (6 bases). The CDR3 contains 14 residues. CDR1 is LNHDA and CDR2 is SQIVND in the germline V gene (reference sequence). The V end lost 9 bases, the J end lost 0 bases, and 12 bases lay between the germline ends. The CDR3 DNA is TGTGCCAGCTCCGGGACAATTAGCAATCAGCCCCAGCATTTT. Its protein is CASSGTISNQPQHF.

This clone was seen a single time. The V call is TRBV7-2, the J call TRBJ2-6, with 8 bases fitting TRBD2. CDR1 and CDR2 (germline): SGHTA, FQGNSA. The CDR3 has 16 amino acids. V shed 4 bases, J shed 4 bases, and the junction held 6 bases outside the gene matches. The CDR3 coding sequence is TGTGCCAGCAGCTCCAGCGGGGGTTACGGGGCCAACGTCCTGACTTTC. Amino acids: CASSSSGGYGANVLTF.

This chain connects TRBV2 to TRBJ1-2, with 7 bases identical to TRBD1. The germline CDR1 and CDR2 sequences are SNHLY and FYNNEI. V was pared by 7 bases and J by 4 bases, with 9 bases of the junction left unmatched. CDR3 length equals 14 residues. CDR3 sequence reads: CASTKGGSGYGYTF. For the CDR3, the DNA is TGTGCCAGCACCAAAGGGGGCTCGGGCTATGGCTACACCTTC.

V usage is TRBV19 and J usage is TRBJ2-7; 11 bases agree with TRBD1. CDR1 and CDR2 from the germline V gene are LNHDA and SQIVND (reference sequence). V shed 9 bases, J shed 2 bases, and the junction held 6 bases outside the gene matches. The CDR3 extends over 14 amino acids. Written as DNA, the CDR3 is TGTGCCAGCCGGGACAGGGGGAGCGCCTACGAGCAGTACTTC. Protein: CASRDRGSAYEQYF. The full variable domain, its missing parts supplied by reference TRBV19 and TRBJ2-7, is DGGITQSPKYLFRKEGQNVTLSCEQNLNHDAMYWYRQDPGQGLRLIYYSQIVNDFQKGDIAEGYSVSREKKESFPLTVTSAQKNPTAFYLCASRDRGSAYEQYFGPGTRLTVT.

The CDR3 sequence: CAWTSGTSGRASEQYF. The DNA for the CDR3 is TGTGCCTGGACGTCCGGGACTAGCGGGAGGGCCTCCGAGCAGTACTTC. This chain connects TRBV30 to TRBJ2-7, with 16 positions matching TRBD2. Unmatched junction bases numbered 9, after V lost 4 bases and J lost 6 bases. This CDR3 is built from 16 residues. The germline V gene has CDR1 GTSNPN and CDR2 SVGIG (reference sequence).

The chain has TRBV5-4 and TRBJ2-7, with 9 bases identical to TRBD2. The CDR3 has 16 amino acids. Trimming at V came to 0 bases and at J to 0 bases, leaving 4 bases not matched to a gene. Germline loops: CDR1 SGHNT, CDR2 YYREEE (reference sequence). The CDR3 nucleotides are TGTGCCAGCAGCTTGGCCGGCGGGAGGGCCTCCTACGAGCAGTACTTC. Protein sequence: CASSLAGGRASYEQYF.

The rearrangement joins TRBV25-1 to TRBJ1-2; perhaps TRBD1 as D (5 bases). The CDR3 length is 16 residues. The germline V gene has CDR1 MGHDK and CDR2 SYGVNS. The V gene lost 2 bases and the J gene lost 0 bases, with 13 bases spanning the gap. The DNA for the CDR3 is TGTGCCAGCAGTGAAGCCGGGACGGGGACTAACTATGGCTACACCTTC. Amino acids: CASSEAGTGTNYGYTF.

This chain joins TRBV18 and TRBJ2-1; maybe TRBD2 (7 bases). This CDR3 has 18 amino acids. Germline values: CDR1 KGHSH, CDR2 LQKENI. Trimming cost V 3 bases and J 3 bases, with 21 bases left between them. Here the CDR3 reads CASSPMQGTTKFYNEQFF. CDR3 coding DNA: TGTGCCAGCTCACCGATGCAGGGGACTACAAAATTCTACAATGAGCAGTTCTTC.

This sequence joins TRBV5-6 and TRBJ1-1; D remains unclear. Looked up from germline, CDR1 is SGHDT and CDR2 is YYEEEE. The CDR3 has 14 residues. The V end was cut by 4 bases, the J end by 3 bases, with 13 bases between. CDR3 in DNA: TGTGCCAGCAGCCCCGATTCAGACGACACTGAAGCTTTCTTT. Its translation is CASSPDSDDTEAFF.

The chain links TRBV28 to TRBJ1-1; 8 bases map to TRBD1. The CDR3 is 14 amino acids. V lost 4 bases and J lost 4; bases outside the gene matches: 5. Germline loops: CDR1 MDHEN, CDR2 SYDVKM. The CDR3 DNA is TGTGCCAGCAGTTCGGGACAGGCGGGCACTGAAGCTTTCTTT. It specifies CASSSGQAGTEAFF.

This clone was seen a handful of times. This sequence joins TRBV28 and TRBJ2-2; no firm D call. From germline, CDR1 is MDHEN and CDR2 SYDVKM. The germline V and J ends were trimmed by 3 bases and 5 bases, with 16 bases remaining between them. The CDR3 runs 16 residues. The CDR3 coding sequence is TGTGCCAGCAGTTTCACGCCCCGGGTTTGGACCGGGGAGCTGTTTTTT. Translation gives CASSFTPRVWTGELFF.